The clone carrying this TCR beta chain was found once. Per the original methods: Counts of nucleated cells, estimated from reference gene primer amplification, were obtained. The table came from immunoSEQ multiplex PCR; TCRdb's copy has only in-frame clones and leaves some out. V and J calls and clone size are those listed in that table; D and trimming were worked out from the DNA. The repertoire holds fewer than 250,000 clones, with about four fifths as singletons. These data are taken from a study of blood T cell repertoires in COVID-19. The overall study: The origin of the acute and convalescent COVID-19 samples was the United States, Italy and Spain. Sample material is recorded as cDNA or gDNA derived from T cells, B-cell-depleted T cells, or PBMCs.

Germline lookup yields CDR1 GTSNPN and CDR2 SVGIG (reference sequence). CDR3 length: 11 residues. The TCR comes from a man in his fifties or sixties with active or convalescent COVID-19. Sequencing was carried out using peripheral blood. The V gene is TRBV30, the J gene TRBJ1-2; D not resolved. The CDR3 sequence: CASSTNYGYTF. Here the CDR3 DNA reads TGTGCTTCCAGTACTAACTATGGCTACACCTTC.